Listed below are T cell receptor beta chains from one sample, sequenced in a study of shared clonotypes between healthy human individuals. Measured with immunoSEQ multiplex PCR; TCRdb has only the in-frame clones, and not every one. The sample consists of over a million clones, 60% to 80% of them appearing once. Specimen: memory CD4+ T cells sorted from blood. The source is a man aged 18-30 years in good health. The CDR3 runs from the conserved cysteine through the conserved F or W. D genes are given only for firm matches. Size tells how often a clone was seen (once, few, many) or the class of an expanded clone, and some rows leave it out.

v_gene: TRBV18; d_gene: NA; j_gene: TRBJ2-5; abundance: NA; CDR3nt: TGTGCCAGCTCACCAGCGATGGGGGAGACCCAGTACTTC; CDR3aa: CASSPAMGETQYF
v_gene: TRBV19; d_gene: NA; j_gene: TRBJ2-5; abundance: NA; CDR3nt: TGTGCCAGTAGTCGGCCCGGGGCCCGGGTAGAGGAGACCCAGTACTTC; CDR3aa: CASSRPGARVEETQYF
v_gene: TRBV7-2; d_gene: NA; j_gene: TRBJ2-4; abundance: NA; CDR3nt: TGTGCCAGCAGCTTAGGGAAGGCGGTTTCAAGAAACATTCAGTACTTC; CDR3aa: CASSLGKAVSRNIQYF
v_gene: TRBV6-1; d_gene: NA; j_gene: TRBJ2-7; abundance: once; CDR3nt: TGTGCCAGCAGTGAAGCGCGTGTACAGAACTACGAGCAGTACTTC; CDR3aa: CASSEARVQNYEQYF
v_gene: TRBV6-1; d_gene: NA; j_gene: TRBJ1-6; abundance: NA; CDR3nt: TGTGCCAGCAGTCTACAGGGAGTTCATAATTCACCCCTCCACTTT; CDR3aa: CASSLQGVHNSPLHF
v_gene: TRBV18; d_gene: TRBD2; j_gene: TRBJ2-1; abundance: NA; CDR3nt: TGTGCCAGCTCACCTCCCGGGACTAGACGGAATGAGCAGTTCTTC; CDR3aa: CASSPPGTRRNEQFF
v_gene: TRBV14; d_gene: TRBD1; j_gene: TRBJ1-2; abundance: NA; CDR3nt: TGTGCCAGCAGCCAGAGACAGGGTTTAATGGGTGGCTACACCTTC; CDR3aa: CASSQRQGLMGGYTF
v_gene: TRBV11-2; d_gene: NA; j_gene: TRBJ2-7; abundance: few; CDR3nt: TGTGCCAGCAGCTTAGATTCCGGCAGGCCTACCTACGAGCAGTACTTC; CDR3aa: CASSLDSGRPTYEQYF
v_gene: TRBV19; d_gene: TRBD1; j_gene: TRBJ2-2; abundance: NA; CDR3nt: TGTGCCAGTAGCCGATCGGACAGGGACACCGGGGAGCTGTTTTTT; CDR3aa: CASSRSDRDTGELFF
v_gene: TRBV5-1; d_gene: TRBD2; j_gene: TRBJ2-5; abundance: NA; CDR3nt: TGCGCCAGCTCTACTAGCGGGGGGCAAGAGACCCAGTACTTC; CDR3aa: CASSTSGGQETQYF
v_gene: TRBV18; d_gene: TRBD2; j_gene: TRBJ2-7; abundance: NA; CDR3nt: TGTGCCAGCTCACCTCCGGGACTAGCGGTTGCCGAGCAGTACTTC; CDR3aa: CASSPPGLAVAEQYF
v_gene: TRBV6-6; d_gene: NA; j_gene: TRBJ1-5; abundance: NA; CDR3nt: TGTGCCAGCAGTTACGGTTCCGGGCCTGGTCAGCCCCAGCATTTT; CDR3aa: CASSYGSGPGQPQHF
v_gene: TRBV2; d_gene: TRBD1; j_gene: TRBJ1-4; abundance: NA; CDR3nt: TGTGCCAGCAGCGCAACAGGGGGCGGTAATGAAAAACTGTTTTTT; CDR3aa: CASSATGGGNEKLFF
v_gene: TRBV28; d_gene: NA; j_gene: TRBJ1-5; abundance: NA; CDR3nt: TGTGCCAGCAGTTCCGCACTTCAGCCCCAGCATTTT; CDR3aa: CASSSALQPQHF
v_gene: TRBV10-2; d_gene: NA; j_gene: TRBJ2-1; abundance: few; CDR3nt: TGCGCCAGCAGTGAGTATAATGAGCAGTTCTTC; CDR3aa: CASSEYNEQFF
v_gene: TRBV30; d_gene: NA; j_gene: TRBJ2-2; abundance: NA; CDR3nt: TGTGCCTGGAGTGGGACGCGCGGGGAGCTGTTTTTT; CDR3aa: CAWSGTRGELFF
v_gene: TRBV7-2; d_gene: TRBD1; j_gene: TRBJ1-2; abundance: NA; CDR3nt: TGTGCCAGCAGCTTAAGACAGGGGGCGCTTGGCTACACCTTC; CDR3aa: CASSLRQGALGYTF
v_gene: TRBV5-1; d_gene: TRBD1; j_gene: TRBJ1-1; abundance: NA; CDR3nt: TGCGCCAGCAGCTCTCCGGGACAGGGGCACGCTGAAGCTTTCTTT; CDR3aa: CASSSPGQGHAEAFF